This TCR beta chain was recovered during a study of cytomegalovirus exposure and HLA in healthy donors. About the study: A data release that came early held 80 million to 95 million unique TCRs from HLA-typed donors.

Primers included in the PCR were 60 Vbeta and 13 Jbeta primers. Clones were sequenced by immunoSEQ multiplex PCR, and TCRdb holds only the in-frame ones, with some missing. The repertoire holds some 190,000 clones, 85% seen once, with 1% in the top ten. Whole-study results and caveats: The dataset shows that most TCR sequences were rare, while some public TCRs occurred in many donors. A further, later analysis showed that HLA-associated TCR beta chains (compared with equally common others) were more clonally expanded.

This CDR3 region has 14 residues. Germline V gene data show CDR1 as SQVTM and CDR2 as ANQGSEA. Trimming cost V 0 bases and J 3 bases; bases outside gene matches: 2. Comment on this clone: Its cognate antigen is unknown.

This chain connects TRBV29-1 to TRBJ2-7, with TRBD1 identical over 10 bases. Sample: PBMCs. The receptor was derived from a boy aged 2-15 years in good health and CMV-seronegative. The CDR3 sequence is CSVEEGDRGYEQYF. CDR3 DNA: TGCAGCGTTGAAGAGGGGGACAGGGGCTACGAGCAGTACTTC.